One and the same sample provided the 4 T cell receptor beta chains below, sequenced in a study of blood T cell repertoires in COVID-19. Clones were sequenced by immunoSEQ multiplex PCR, and TCRdb holds only the in-frame ones, with some missing. Among roughly 60,000 clones listed, 75% to 80% were seen once. Sequenced input: peripheral blood. These receptors were collected from a human donor in a cohort sampled during active COVID-19.

This chain uses TRBV10-3 with TRBJ2-3; D is possibly TRBD2 (5 bases). V was clipped by 0 bases and J by 0 bases, with 7 bases between them. The CDR3 covers 15 residues. The germline V gene encodes CDR1 ENHRY and CDR2 SYGVKD. The CDR3 region is CAISESRGSTDTQYF. The CDR3 DNA sequence: TGTGCCATCAGTGAGTCACGGGGAAGCACAGATACGCAGTATTTT.

This sequence joins TRBV3-1 (or the pseudogene TRBV3-2) and TRBJ2-3; 7 bases agree with TRBD2. The CDR3 runs 15 residues. Germline trimming cut 1 base from V and 1 base from J; bases unmatched to any gene: 2. The germline CDR1 and CDR2 sequences are LGHDT and YNNKEL (reference sequence). The CDR3 here is CASSQAAGGTDTQYF. DNA of the CDR3: TGTGCCAGCAGCCAAGCCGCGGGGGGCACAGATACGCAGTATTTT.

The genes are TRBV7-2 and TRBJ2-4; 8 nucleotides match TRBD1. J was trimmed by 8 bases and V by 8 bases; bases with no gene match: 11. Germline loops: CDR1 SGHTA, CDR2 FQGNSA. This CDR3 comprises 14 residues. DNA for the CDR3: TGTGCCAGCTGCAAGGACAGGGATAATGACATTCAGTACTTC. Translated: CASCKDRDNDIQYF.

The chain carries TRBV10-2 and TRBJ1-4; 12 positions agree with TRBD1. Germline trimming cut 2 bases from V and 11 bases from J; bases unmatched to any gene: 6. The CDR3 totals 15 residues. The V gene's germline CDR1 is WSHSY and CDR2 SAAADI. The CDR3 loop reads CASSEPGTGGGKLFF. The CDR3 DNA follows: TGCGCCAGCAGTGAGCCAGGGACAGGGGGCGGTAAACTGTTTTTT.